This record looks at one TCR beta chain sequence and its context. What it binds is not known. V lost 0 bases and J lost 1, with 7 bases in between. The germline gives CDR1 LNHNV, CDR2 YYDKDF (reference sequence). The CDR3 is 16 amino acids. The data derive from a study of graft-versus-host responses after intestinal transplantation. Study-level information: All of the recipients had induction that used anti-thymocyte globulin, then tacrolimus and steroids for around three years.

Findings and limits, study-wide: GvH clones were identified in recipient marrow, with some first appearing in ileum or blood. Early post-transplant HvG declines tracked with peak circulating GvH clone levels. Some patients had graft-donor T cell macrochimerism, and their allografts showed high graft-versus-host to host-versus-graft clonal ratios.

Only in-frame clones appear in the TCRdb table, and some are missing; sequencing was by immunoSEQ multiplex PCR. The sample lists 70,000 to 75,000 clones, 89% seen once, with roughly 2.6% in the top ten. This sample comprised unstimulated CD8+ T cells sorted from spleen or lymph node cells, obtained before intestinal transplant. This sequence joins TRBV15 and TRBJ2-6; D ambiguous. The TCR was taken from a human donor who received an intestinal transplant. The CDR3 reads CATSRDPGSGANVLTF. The CDR3 region has the DNA TGTGCCACCAGCAGAGATCCAGGATCTGGGGCCAACGTCCTGACTTTC. The full variable domain, completed using reference TRBV15 and TRBJ2-6, is DAMVIQNPRYQVTQFGKPVTLSCSQTLNHNVMYWYQQKSSQAPKLLFHYYDKDFNNEADTPDNFQSRRPNTSFCFLDIRSPGLGDTAMYLCATSRDPGSGANVLTFGAGSRLTVL.